The 3 T cell receptor beta chains reported below all come from one sample, sequenced in a study of blood T cell repertoires in COVID-19. Generated by immunoSEQ multiplex PCR, the TCRdb table keeps only in-frame clones and is missing some. The sample includes a few hundred thousand clones, roughly 86% of them seen just once. Material for sequencing was peripheral blood. These TCRs come from a human donor in a cohort sampled during active COVID-19.

The chain employs TRBV30 and TRBJ1-1, with D unresolved. The V and J ends lost 8 bases and 1 base respectively, with 14 bases between them. Looked up from germline, CDR1 is GTSNPN and CDR2 is SVGIG (reference sequence). The CDR3 covers 13 residues. CDR3 nucleotides: TGTGCCCGCACTGGGCAGCCGAACACTGAAGCTTTCTTT. This codes for CARTGQPNTEAFF. The full variable domain, with the rest looked up from reference TRBV30 and TRBJ1-1, is SQTIHQWPATLVQPVGSPLSLECTVEGTSNPNLYWYRQAAGRGLQLLFYSVGIGQISSEVPQNLSASRPQDRQFILSSKKLLLSDSGFYLCARTGQPNTEAFFGQGTRLTVV.

The rearrangement joins TRBV20-1 to TRBJ1-5; tentative D call: TRBD1 (6 bases). Germline-derived CDR1 and CDR2 are DFQATT and SNEGSKA (reference sequence). With 3 bases removed from V and 1 base from J, the gap between germline ends came to 10 bases. This CDR3 spans 14 amino acids. The CDR3 nucleotides read TGCAGTGCTAGTGGGCAGGGGAGCAATCAGCCCCAGCATTTT. Residues: CSASGQGSNQPQHF.

The CDR3 region has the DNA TGTGCCAGCAGCCCCTTGGGCCAGCCCAATTCACCCCTCCACTTT. As protein: CASSPLGQPNSPLHF. The rearrangement uses TRBV13 and TRBJ1-6; D remains ambiguous. CDR1 PRHDT and CDR2 FYEKMQ come from the germline V gene (reference sequence). Trimming took off 5 bases at V and 7 bases at J, with 15 bases between the two ends. CDR3 length equals 15 residues. Looking up the rest from reference TRBV13 and TRBJ1-6 gives the full variable domain: AAGVIQSPRHLIKEKRETATLKCYPIPRHDTVYWYQQGPGQDPQFLISFYEKMQSDKGSIPDRFSAQQFSDYHSELNMSSLELGDSALYFCASSPLGQPNSPLHFGNGTRLTVT.